The clone carrying this T cell receptor beta chain occurred many times. The antigen is undetermined. Arm-PCR of CDR3 regions and iRepertoire HTBI primers were used to build TCR beta libraries. One entry per CDR3 protein results from TCRdb running MiXCR on the multiplex PCR reads. The sample shows 390,000 or so distinct CDR3 sequences, approximately 12% of them seen only once. This specimen comes from a study of regulatory T cells in long-lasting Graves disease. The wider study: Graves' patients with a new diagnosis had received antithyroid drugs under 3 months. Findings of the study overall: Repertoires from persistent disease leaned toward TRBV28, TRBJ1-2 and TRBJ2-5.

The time point here: newly diagnosed GD, antithyroid drugs for less than 3 months. PBMCs provided the RNA from which the TCR library was made. V lost 1 base, J lost 8 bases, and 2 bases stayed unmatched. CDR3 length: 15 residues. The germline CDR1 and CDR2 sequences are LGHDT and YNNKEL (reference sequence). The sample also formed part of further work on T cells in Graves' hyperthyroidism and ophthalmopathy.

The origin of this receptor is a woman between 18 and 30 years old with Graves disease. The material was peripheral blood mononuclear cells (PBMCs), obtained at new diagnosis, from a patient treated with antithyroid drugs. This rearrangement joins TRBV3-1 to TRBJ2-1; the match to TRBD2 covers 13 bases. The CDR3 nucleotides read TGTGCCAGCAGCCAAGGGACTAGCGGGGGCGATGAGCAGTTCTTC. This codes for CASSQGTSGGDEQFF.